The next 25 T cell receptor beta chains were all read from a single sample in a study of T cells in Graves' hyperthyroidism and ophthalmopathy. Amplification of TCR beta CDR3 regions was performed using RNA transcripts as template. During a first-round RT-PCR of the TCR CDR3, the HTBI primer set was used. Each CDR3 protein is one row after TCRdb ran MiXCR on the multiplex PCR reads. The data hold 500,000 to 600,000 distinct CDR3 sequences, with roughly 50% observed a single time. Sequenced material: peripheral blood or thyroid tissue (not recorded which). Every receptor here comes from a woman aged 18 to 35 with Graves' hyperthyroidism.

The chain has TRBV2 and TRBJ1-6, with D tentatively TRBD1 (6 bases). V was pared by 5 bases and J by 18 bases, with 20 bases between. Germline V gives CDR1 SNHLY, CDR2 FYNNEI. The CDR3 loop spans 13 amino acids. The CDR3 nucleotides are TGTGCCAGCAGTAACCGGGACACGCGAATCTACCACTTT. Translated: CASSNRDTRIYHF.

This clonotype has at least ten counts. The gene calls are TRBV7-2 and TRBJ2-5, with D possibly matching TRBD2 (5 bases). The CDR3 is 13 amino acids. Trimming took off 6 bases at V and 2 bases at J, with 10 bases between the two ends. The germline V gene encodes CDR1 SGHTA and CDR2 FQGNSA. The CDR3: CASSLPGQETQYF. In DNA form, the CDR3 reads TGTGCCAGCAGTTTACCGGGGCAAGAGACCCAGTACTTC. The whole variable domain, filled in from reference TRBV7-2 and TRBJ2-5, reads GAGVSQSPSNKVTEKGKDVELRCDPISGHTALYWYRQSLGQGLEFLIYFQGNSAPDKSGLPSDRFSAERTGGSVSTLTIQRTQQEDSAVYLCASSLPGQETQYFGPGTRLLVL.

This clonotype was counted at least ten times. This chain connects TRBV4-2 to TRBJ2-7; a possible D gene is TRBD1 (6 bases). CDR1 and CDR2 (germline): LGHNA, YNFKEQ. This CDR3 is built from 14 residues. V was trimmed by 4 bases and J by 2 bases, leaving 12 bases between them. For the CDR3, the DNA is TGTGCCAGCAGCCCCCAGGGGCGGACCTACGAGCAGTACTTC. Encoded protein: CASSPQGRTYEQYF.

In regard to this clonotype: A much larger clone is a single base away; this may be a read error. V usage is TRBV6-5 and J usage is TRBJ1-3, with D unclear. The CDR3 is made up of 13 amino acids. The germline gives CDR1 MNHEY, CDR2 SVGAGI. The CDR3 loop is CVSSPGSGNTIYF. The CDR3 DNA reads as TGTGTCAGCAGCCCCGGCTCTGGAAACACCATATATTTT.

The chain recombines TRBV5-1 with TRBJ2-2; D gene ambiguous. Deletions cut 0 bases from V and 6 bases from J, with 9 bases between. In germline, CDR1 is SGHRS, CDR2 YFSETQ. There are 14 residues in the CDR3. The CDR3 DNA is TGCGCCAGCAGCTTGGACGACCGGTCCGGGGAGCTGTTTTTT. The encoded protein is CASSLDDRSGELFF.

The CDR3 coding sequence is TGTGCCATCAGGGCCGGGAAAGGGGAAAAACTGTTTTTT. Protein product: CAIRAGKGEKLFF. V usage is TRBV10-3 and J usage is TRBJ1-4; D is unclear. Trimming pared 6 bases from V and 8 bases from J, leaving 13 bases between. In germline, CDR1 is ENHRY, CDR2 SYGVKD. The CDR3 totals 13 residues.

The chain carries TRBV29-1 and TRBJ2-2, with D possibly being TRBD2 (6 bases). V shed 5 bases and J shed 5 bases, with 12 bases lying between them. The CDR3 extends over 13 amino acids. From germline, CDR1 is SQVTM and CDR2 ANQGSEA. The CDR3 reads CSVRAGRTGELFF. The CDR3 DNA reads TGCAGCGTTAGGGCAGGGAGGACCGGGGAGCTGTTTTTT.

This clonotype was observed at least ten times. The V call is TRBV12-5, the J call TRBJ2-6; D uncertain. CDR1 and CDR2 (germline): LGHNT, FRNRAP. CDR3 length: 12 amino acids. Trimming cost V 5 bases and J 2 bases, with 1 base left between them. CDR3 loop: CASGTGANVLTF. CDR3 bases: TGTGCTAGTGGTACTGGGGCCAACGTCCTGACTTTC. The full variable domain, its missing parts supplied by reference TRBV12-5 and TRBJ2-6, is DARVTQTPRHKVTEMGQEVTMRCQPILGHNTVFWYRQTMMQGLELLAYFRNRAPLDDSGMPKDRFSAEMPDATLATLKIQPSEPRDSAVYFCASGTGANVLTFGAGSRLTVL.

This clonotype occurred many times. The chain links TRBV6-5 to TRBJ2-7; D gene ambiguous. The CDR3 covers 13 residues. Germline V gene lookup returns CDR1 MNHEY and CDR2 SVGAGI. Trimming removed 5 bases from V and 2 bases from J, with 10 bases in between. The CDR3 sequence is CASSPQETYEQYF. The CDR3 nucleotides read TGTGCCAGCAGTCCCCAGGAGACCTACGAGCAGTACTTC.

Ten or more counts support this clonotype. The genes are TRBV5-1 and TRBJ2-7; a weak D match, TRBD2 (7 bases). Trimming removed 6 bases at V and 3 bases at J, with 16 bases between. This CDR3 contains 14 residues. CDR1 is SGHRS, CDR2 YFSETQ, per germline. The CDR3 spells CASIGGASGYEQYF. The CDR3 bases are TGCGCCAGCATAGGGGGGGCTAGCGGCTACGAGCAGTACTTC.

This clonotype was detected only a few times. The rearrangement joins TRBV3-1 to TRBJ2-5; no clear D gene. CDR3 size: 16 residues. In germline, CDR1 is LGHDT, CDR2 YNNKEL (reference sequence). Between the trimmed V and J ends, which lost 1 base and 1 base, there was a span of 13 bases. The CDR3 protein is CASSQAGWVFQETQYF. DNA for the CDR3: TGTGCCAGCAGCCAAGCGGGCTGGGTGTTCCAAGAGACCCAGTACTTC.

CDR3 DNA: TGTGCCAGCAGCGCGAGGGGGGTCGGTGAAAAACTGTTTTTT. Translated, it gives CASSARGVGEKLFF. This chain links TRBV6-1 with TRBJ1-4, with D tentatively TRBD1 (6 bases). V lost 6 bases and J 7 bases, leaving 15 bases between the germline ends. The CDR3 contains 14 residues. The germline V gene has CDR1 MNHNS and CDR2 SASEGT.

This sequence joins TRBV10-3 and TRBJ1-6, with 9 bases lining up with TRBD1. There are 14 residues in the CDR3. Trimming took 4 bases from V and 7 from J; bases not matched to a gene: 2. From germline, CDR1 is ENHRY and CDR2 SYGVKD. The CDR3 region is CAISGDRENSPLHF. CDR3 nucleotides: TGTGCCATCAGTGGGGACAGGGAGAATTCACCCCTCCACTTT.

CDR3 in amino acids: CSALGLLAGQETQYF. Written as DNA, the CDR3 is TGCAGTGCTCTTGGGCTCCTAGCGGGACAAGAGACCCAGTACTTC. This chain joins TRBV20-1 and TRBJ2-5, with TRBD2 matching over 9 bases. In germline, CDR1 is DFQATT, CDR2 SNEGSKA (reference sequence). The CDR3 runs to 15 residues. Trimming at V came to 5 bases and at J to 2 bases, leaving 9 bases not matched to a gene.

This clonotype is a singleton in its sample. V and J are TRBV10-3 and TRBJ2-7; 8 bases map to TRBD2. V lost 4 bases and J lost 7; bases outside the gene matches: 12. Germline V lookup: CDR1 ENHRY, CDR2 SYGVKD. This CDR3 has 15 residues. Written as DNA, the CDR3 is TGTGCCATCAGTGGTGGGGCTAGCGGGCCACGAGAGCAGTACTTC. This sequence encodes CAISGGASGPREQYF.

J is TRBJ2-7 and V is TRBV7-8; tentatively, D is TRBD2 (6 bases). CDR3 length equals 15 residues. Per the germline V gene, CDR1 is SGHVS and CDR2 is FQNEAQ. V was shortened by 3 bases and J by 3 bases, with 15 bases between the two germline ends. CDR3 in DNA: TGTGCCAGCAGCTTGACCGGGAGTAGACTCTACGAGCAGTACTTC. Protein: CASSLTGSRLYEQYF.

The chain uses TRBV27 and TRBJ2-7; TRBD2 agrees at 9 bases. After removal of 5 bases from V and 1 base from J, the junction contained 12 bases not matched to a gene. Germline V gene sequence: CDR1 MNHEY, CDR2 SMNVEV (reference sequence). The CDR3 runs 17 residues. CDR3 sequence reads: CASSIGLATTESYEQYF. The CDR3 DNA is TGTGCCAGCAGTATCGGACTAGCGACTACCGAATCCTACGAGCAGTACTTC.

This clonotype was picked up many times. The chain uses TRBV20-1 and TRBJ2-5, with 8 bases aligning to TRBD1. The germline gives CDR1 DFQATT, CDR2 SNEGSKA (reference sequence). The CDR3 extends over 15 amino acids. V was clipped by 0 bases and J by 2 bases; unmatched bases: 5. The CDR3 region has the DNA TGCAGTGCTAGAGATCTCGGACAGGGTCAAGAGACCCAGTACTTC. This translates into CSARDLGQGQETQYF.

A word on this clonotype: One junction end does not reproduce the germline sequence, and a read error may be involved. The V and J genes are TRBV15 and TRBJ2-6; 7 bases are a match to TRBD1. This CDR3 is 13 amino acids long. Per germline, CDR1 LNHNV and CDR2 YYDKDF (reference sequence). CDR3 sequence reads: CATSRSTGASEAF. The CDR3 coding sequence is TGTGCCACCAGCAGATCCACAGGGGCCTCTGAAGCTTTC.

This chain joins TRBV7-2 and TRBJ2-7; tentative D call: TRBD2 (6 bases). CDR3 length equals 13 residues. Per germline, CDR1 SGHTA and CDR2 FQGNSA. Written as DNA, the CDR3 is TGTGCTGGTGGGGGACGCGGTCGGGGGGAGCAGTACTTC. It encodes CAGGGRGRGEQYF.

This clonotype was recorded at least ten times. The chain is built from TRBV15 and TRBJ1-5; weak D call: TRBD1 (5 bases). CDR3 size: 16 residues. Germline loops: CDR1 LNHNV, CDR2 YYDKDF (reference sequence). The V end was cut by 4 bases, the J end by 5 bases, with 18 bases between. The CDR3 DNA reads as TGTGCCACCAGCACACAACCACGGGACCGTGATCAGCCCCAGCATTTT. This codes for CATSTQPRDRDQPQHF.

This clonotype was detected ten times or more. This rearrangement joins TRBV20-1 to TRBJ1-5, with unresolved D. Trimming stripped 3 bases from V and 0 bases from J, with 18 bases between. The CDR3 has 17 residues. Germline V lookup: CDR1 DFQATT, CDR2 SNEGSKA (reference sequence). CDR3 nucleotide sequence: TGCAGTGCTAGTCCGCGACTCAAAGATTATAGCAATCAGCCCCAGCATTTT. Its translation: CSASPRLKDYSNQPQHF.

This clonotype was counted many times. The chain is built from TRBV6-2 or TRBV6-3 and TRBJ2-7; D is unclear. CDR3 size: 12 residues. CDR1 and CDR2 (germline): MNHEY, SVGEGT. V was trimmed by 0 bases and J by 6 bases, leaving 6 bases between them. The CDR3 here is CASSYSRLEQYF. For the CDR3, the DNA is TGTGCCAGCAGTTACTCGAGGCTCGAGCAGTACTTC.

Notes on this clonotype: The junction does not match germline at one end; this may be a read error. The rearrangement joins TRBV10-3 to TRBJ2-5; no reliable D call. Germline V gene lookup returns CDR1 ENHRY and CDR2 SYGVKD. The CDR3 is 11 residues long. The CDR3 DNA is TGTGCCATCGGTGATGGGGAGACCCAGTACTTC. Its translation: CAIGDGETQYF.

Details on this clonotype: A much larger clonotype is one base distant, so this may be a read error. The chain couples TRBV4-1 to TRBJ1-3; perhaps TRBD1 as D (6 bases). Germline assignment: CDR1 MGHRA and CDR2 YSYEKL. CDR3 length: 13 residues. The DNA of the CDR3 is TGCGCCACCGGACAGCCCTCTGGAAACGCCATATATTTT. As protein: CATGQPSGNAIYF.